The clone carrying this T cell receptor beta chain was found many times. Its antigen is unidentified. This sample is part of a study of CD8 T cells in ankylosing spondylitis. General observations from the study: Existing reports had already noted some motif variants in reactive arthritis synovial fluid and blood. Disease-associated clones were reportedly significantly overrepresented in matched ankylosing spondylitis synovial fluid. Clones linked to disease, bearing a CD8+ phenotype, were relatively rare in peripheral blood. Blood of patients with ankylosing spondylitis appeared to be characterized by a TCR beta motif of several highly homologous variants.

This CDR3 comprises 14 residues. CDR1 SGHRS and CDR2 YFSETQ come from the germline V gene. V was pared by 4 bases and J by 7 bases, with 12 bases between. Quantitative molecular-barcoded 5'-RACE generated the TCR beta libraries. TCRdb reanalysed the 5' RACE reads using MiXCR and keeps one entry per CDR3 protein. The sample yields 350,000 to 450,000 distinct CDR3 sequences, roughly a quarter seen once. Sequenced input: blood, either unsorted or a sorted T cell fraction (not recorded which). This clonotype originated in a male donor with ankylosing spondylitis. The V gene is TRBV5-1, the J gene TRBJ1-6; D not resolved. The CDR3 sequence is CASSREGNNSPLHF. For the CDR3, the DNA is TGCGCCAGCAGCCGGGAAGGGAACAATTCACCCCTCCACTTT.